Following are 19 T cell receptor beta chains from one sample sequenced in a study of T-cell memory formation after mild COVID-19. TCRdb recomputed calls from the 5' RACE reads with MiXCR, one row per CDR3 protein. Of fewer than 700,000 distinct CDR3 sequences in the sample, less than 25% were seen once. Sequencing input: PBMCs or a T cell subset sorted from them (not recorded which). Every receptor here comes from an adult woman who had mild COVID-19 (a few samples of this study predate the infection). Cell type and time point are not known.

This rearrangement joins TRBV3-1 to TRBJ2-7, with 7 bases fitting TRBD1. The CDR3 runs to 14 residues. Germline assignment: CDR1 LGHDT and CDR2 YNNKEL (reference sequence). Trimming at V came to 4 bases and at J to 6 bases, leaving 9 bases not matched to a gene. The CDR3 region has the DNA TGTGCCAGCAGCCGGGACAGAAGCATAGGCGAGCAGTACTTC. This sequence encodes CASSRDRSIGEQYF.

In its sample, this clonotype was seen once. The chain employs TRBV5-1 and TRBJ2-1, with a weak D call TRBD2 (5 bases). The germline V gene encodes CDR1 SGHRS and CDR2 YFSETQ. Deletions cut 4 bases from V and 8 bases from J, with 25 bases between. The CDR3 extends over 17 amino acids. Written as DNA, the CDR3 is TGCGCCAGCAGCCCAACCCCCGGGGTCAAATTAACCCATGAGCAGTTCTTC. It is translated as CASSPTPGVKLTHEQFF.

This chain joins TRBV7-2 and TRBJ1-2, with 10 bases aligning to TRBD1. Germline V gene lookup returns CDR1 SGHTA and CDR2 FQGNSA. CDR3 size: 15 residues. The ends lost 5 bases at V and 4 bases at J; junction bases unmatched: 7. The DNA for the CDR3 is TGTGCCAGCAGCGGGGGGACAGGGGCGACCTATGGCTACACCTTC. It translates to CASSGGTGATYGYTF.

In this sample, this clonotype turned up a few times. V gene TRBV12-3 or TRBV12-4 combines with J gene TRBJ2-1; 9 bases are shared with TRBD2. CDR3 length: 16 residues. Losses at the gene ends were 3 bases for V and 10 bases for J; bases not matched to a gene: 13. The CDR3 loop reads CASSFGGGDKRWEQFF. The CDR3 DNA reads as TGTGCCAGCAGTTTTGGCGGGGGGGACAAACGGTGGGAGCAGTTCTTC.

The chain is built from TRBV10-3 and TRBJ2-1; the D call may be TRBD1 or TRBD2 (5 bases each). Germline loops: CDR1 ENHRY, CDR2 SYGVKD. The V end lost 8 bases, the J end lost 9 bases, and 20 bases lay between the germline ends. CDR3 length: 14 residues. The CDR3 region is CAIGTGGVPGEQFF. CDR3 sequence (DNA): TGTGCCATCGGGACGGGTGGGGTGCCGGGTGAGCAGTTCTTC.

This clonotype was seen more than once but under ten times. The chain links TRBV15 to TRBJ2-5; D gene unclear. CDR1 is LNHNV, CDR2 YYDKDF, per germline (reference sequence). This CDR3 spans 16 amino acids. V dropped 0 bases and J dropped 1 base, with 12 bases sitting between them. The CDR3 loop is CATSRDLGSSQETQYF. CDR3 DNA: TGTGCCACCAGCAGAGATCTGGGTTCTTCCCAAGAGACCCAGTACTTC.

The rearrangement joins TRBV20-1 to TRBJ2-3; D is perhaps TRBD2 (5 bases). The germline V gene encodes CDR1 DFQATT and CDR2 SNEGSKA (reference sequence). The CDR3 runs to 13 residues. Deletions cut 6 bases from V and 1 base from J, with 11 bases between. CDR3 coding DNA: TGCAGTGCCCAGAGGGTCGGCACAGATACGCAGTATTTT. Its translation is CSAQRVGTDTQYF.

V gene TRBV28 combines with J gene TRBJ2-6, with 10 bases fitting TRBD1. V lost 6 bases, J lost 3 bases, and 5 bases stayed unmatched. The CDR3 covers 16 residues. CDR1 is MDHEN and CDR2 is SYDVKM in the germline V gene. CDR3 nucleotides: TGTGCCAGCAGGACAGGGGGCTCCATTGGGGCCAACGTCCTGACTTTC. It yields the protein CASRTGGSIGANVLTF.

The rearrangement joins TRBV6-1 to TRBJ1-2; a weak D match, TRBD1 (6 bases). The CDR3 runs to 12 residues. Germline CDR1 and CDR2: MNHNS and SASEGT. V lost 5 bases to trimming and J lost 8 bases, with 12 bases between them. For the CDR3, the DNA is TGTGCCAGCAGTCGCCACAGGGAAGGCTACACCTTC. Protein product: CASSRHREGYTF.

The chain couples TRBV24-1 to TRBJ2-3, with 13 bases matching TRBD2. V was pared by 4 bases and J by 3 bases, with 3 bases of the junction left unmatched. Germline lookup yields CDR1 KGHDR and CDR2 SFDVKD. The CDR3 is 16 residues long. The CDR3 DNA reads TGTGCCACCAGTGAGAGGACTAGCGGGAGTACAGATACGCAGTATTTT. Translating it yields CATSERTSGSTDTQYF.

In its sample, this clonotype was seen a few times. This chain joins TRBV5-1 and TRBJ1-1; D gene ambiguous. The CDR3 runs to 14 residues. V shed 4 bases and J shed 5 bases, with 15 bases lying between them. Per the germline V gene, CDR1 is SGHRS and CDR2 is YFSETQ. CDR3 nucleotide sequence: TGCGCCAGCAGCCTAGGATGGGGAGGGACTGAAGCTTTCTTT. Amino acid sequence: CASSLGWGGTEAFF. The full variable domain, in which reference TRBV5-1 and TRBJ1-1 provide the parts outside the CDR3, is KAGVTQTPRYLIKTRGQQVTLSCSPISGHRSVSWYQQTPGQGLQFLFEYFSETQRNKGNFPGRFSGRQFSNSRSEMNVSTLELGDSALYLCASSLGWGGTEAFFGQGTRLTVV.

This clonotype was detected a few times. The chain couples TRBV7-8 to TRBJ2-3; 7 nucleotides align to TRBD2. CDR3 length: 19 amino acids. J was trimmed by 2 bases and V by 0 bases; bases with no gene match: 14. Germline V lookup: CDR1 SGHVS, CDR2 FQNEAQ. DNA of the CDR3: TGTGCCAGCAGCTTAGCGTCGGGGCGGGGGTTCTCCGACACAGATACGCAGTATTTT. Its protein product is CASSLASGRGFSDTDTQYF.

The V gene is TRBV12-3 or TRBV12-4, the J gene TRBJ2-7; 11 bases are shared with TRBD2. V lost 4 bases and J lost 4; bases outside the gene matches: 6. This CDR3 has 15 residues. The CDR3, as DNA: TGTGCCAGCAGTTGGGGACTAGCGGTTTTTTACGAGCAGTACTTC. Translated: CASSWGLAVFYEQYF.

J is TRBJ2-3 and V is TRBV11-3; perhaps TRBD2 as D (6 bases). Germline V gives CDR1 SGHNT, CDR2 YENEEA. The V gene lost 0 bases and the J gene lost 7 bases, with 11 bases spanning the gap. The CDR3 spans 14 residues. As DNA, the CDR3 is TGTGCCAGCAGCTTAGATCGGAGGGGAAATACGCAGTATTTT. Translating it yields CASSLDRRGNTQYF.

V and J are TRBV11-3 and TRBJ1-1; D not resolved. Trimming took 0 bases from V and 1 from J, leaving 9 bases between them. CDR3 length equals 15 residues. The V gene's germline CDR1 is SGHNT and CDR2 YENEEA. CDR3 residues: CASSLDPTGNTEAFF. CDR3 bases: TGTGCCAGCAGCTTAGACCCTACCGGGAACACTGAAGCTTTCTTT.

This clonotype was recorded many times. V usage is TRBV29-1 and J usage is TRBJ2-2, with 8 bases matching TRBD1. V lost 6 bases to trimming and J lost 7 bases; unmatched junction nucleotides: 7. The CDR3 contains 13 residues. Germline V gene data show CDR1 as SQVTM and CDR2 as ANQGSEA. This CDR3 is CSVSTGDGGELFF. The CDR3 DNA reads TGCAGCGTGTCGACAGGGGATGGCGGGGAGCTGTTTTTT.

This clonotype was seen more than once but under ten times. V is TRBV25-1 and J is TRBJ2-7, with unresolved D. The CDR3 totals 10 residues. Trimming pared 6 bases from V and 5 bases from J, leaving 5 bases between. Germline V lookup: CDR1 MGHDK, CDR2 SYGVNS. CDR3 coding DNA: TGTGCCAGCAGAGCTGACGAGCAGTACTTC. Translating gives CASRADEQYF.

This rearrangement joins TRBV7-9 to TRBJ2-3; unclear D gene. The ends were cut back, 5 bases at V and 0 bases at J, with 15 bases in the middle. The CDR3 is 16 amino acids. Germline CDR1 is SEHNR and CDR2 is FQNEAQ (reference sequence). CDR3 DNA sequence: TGTGCCAGCAGCCACTTGAACTCCCGGAGCACAGATACGCAGTATTTT. Its translation is CASSHLNSRSTDTQYF.

Concerning this clonotype: The junction differs from germline at one of its ends, possibly a read error. The V call is TRBV19, the J call TRBJ1-4; possibly TRBD1 for D (5 bases). Germline V CDR1 and CDR2: LNHDA, SQIVND (reference sequence). The CDR3 sequence is 11 residues long. As DNA, the CDR3 is TGTGCCAGTAGTATGGGACCTTTCCAGAATTTT. Protein sequence: CASSMGPFQNF.